This T cell receptor beta chain was recorded in a study of T-cell memory formation after mild COVID-19. The CDR3 sequence is 18 residues long. Germline CDR1 reads MGHRA; CDR2 reads YSYEKL. J gave up 5 bases and V 1 base, and 13 bases lay outside the gene matches. TCRdb redid the calling of the 5' RACE reads with MiXCR, one entry per CDR3 protein. The table records around 220,000 distinct CDR3 sequences, 16% of them present only once. For this clonotype: Its antigen is undetermined.

Findings and caveats of the study: Proof of SARS-CoV-2 specificity was absent for the second-wave clones that crested on day 37.

Sequenced: PBMCs or a T cell subset sorted from them (not recorded which). The sequence was obtained from a man in his late teens or twenties who had mild COVID-19 (a few samples of this study predate the infection). Cell type and time point are not known. V gene TRBV4-1 combines with J gene TRBJ2-1; 8 nucleotides match TRBD2. CDR3 DNA: TGCGCCAGCAGCCAAGGACGCCCGGGGGGGTCTCTCCACAATGAGCAGTTCTTC. This sequence encodes CASSQGRPGGSLHNEQFF.